This TCR beta chain was identified during a study of blood T cell repertoires in COVID-19. Overall study: Acute and convalescent COVID-19 samples came from the United States, Italy and Spain. Sample material is recorded as cDNA or gDNA derived from T cells, B-cell-depleted T cells, or PBMCs.

The CDR3 is made up of 14 amino acids. V gave up 4 bases and J gave up 10 bases; unmatched junction bases: 8. The germline V gene has CDR1 SNHLY and CDR2 FYNNEI. As processed by the authors: Reference gene primer amplification gave nucleated cell count estimates. Clones were read by immunoSEQ multiplex PCR, and TCRdb kept only the in-frame ones, dropping some. V and J calls and clone size are those listed in that table; D and trimming were worked out from the DNA. The table lists 87,000 or so clones, approximately 86% of them singletons. The genes are TRBV2 and TRBJ2-1; TRBD1 agrees at 9 bases. This sequence was found in a woman aged 45-59 years with active or convalescent COVID-19. The specimen was peripheral blood. This CDR3 reads CASSAADRGREQFF. CDR3 in DNA: TGTGCCAGCAGTGCAGCGGACAGGGGTCGAGAGCAGTTCTTC. Full variable domain (remainder filled in from reference TRBV2 and TRBJ2-1): EPEVTQTPSHQVTQMGQEVILRCVPISNHLYFYWYRQILGQKVEFLVSFYNNEISEKSEIFDDQFSVERPDGSNFTLKIRSTKLEDSAMYFCASSAADRGREQFFGPGTRLTVL.